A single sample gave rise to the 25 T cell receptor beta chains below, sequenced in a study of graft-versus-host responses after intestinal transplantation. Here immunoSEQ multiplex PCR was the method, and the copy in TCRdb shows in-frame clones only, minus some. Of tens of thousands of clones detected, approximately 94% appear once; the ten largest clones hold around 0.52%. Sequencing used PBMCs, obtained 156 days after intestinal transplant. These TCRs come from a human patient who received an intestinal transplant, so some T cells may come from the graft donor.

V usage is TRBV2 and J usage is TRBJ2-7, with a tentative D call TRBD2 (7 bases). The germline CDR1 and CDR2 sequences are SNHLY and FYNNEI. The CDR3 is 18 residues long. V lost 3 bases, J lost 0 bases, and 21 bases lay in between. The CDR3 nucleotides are TGTGCCAGCAGTGACCTCCTTAGAGGGGGGGCCAACTCCTACGAGCAGTACTTC. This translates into CASSDLLRGGANSYEQYF.

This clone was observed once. DNA for the CDR3: TGTGCCATCAGTGAAGACGGACAGCATTACAATCAGCCCCAGCATTTT. Its translation is CAISEDGQHYNQPQHF. This sequence joins TRBV10-3 and TRBJ1-5; TRBD1 might be the D (6 bases). The CDR3 spans 16 residues. Trimming pared 3 bases from V and 3 bases from J, leaving 15 bases between. The germline gives CDR1 ENHRY, CDR2 SYGVKD.

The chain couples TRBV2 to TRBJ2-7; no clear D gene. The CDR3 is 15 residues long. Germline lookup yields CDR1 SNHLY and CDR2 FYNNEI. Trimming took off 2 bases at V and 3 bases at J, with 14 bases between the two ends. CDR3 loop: CASSEHRTENYEQYF. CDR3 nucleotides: TGTGCCAGCAGTGAACATCGGACGGAGAACTACGAGCAGTACTTC.

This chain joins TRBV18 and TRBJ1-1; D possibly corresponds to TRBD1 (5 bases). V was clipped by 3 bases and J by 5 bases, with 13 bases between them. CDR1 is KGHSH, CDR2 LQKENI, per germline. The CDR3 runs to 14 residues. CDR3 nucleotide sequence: TGTGCCAGCTCACCCGTCGGGGGGGGGACTGAAGCTTTCTTT. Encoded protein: CASSPVGGGTEAFF.

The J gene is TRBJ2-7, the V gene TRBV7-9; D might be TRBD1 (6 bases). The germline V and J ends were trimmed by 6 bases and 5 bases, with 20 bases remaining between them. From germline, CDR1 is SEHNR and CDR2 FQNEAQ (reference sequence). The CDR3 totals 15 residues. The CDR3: CASSTKTGFGDEQYF. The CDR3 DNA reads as TGTGCCAGCAGTACTAAAACAGGGTTCGGGGACGAGCAGTACTTC.

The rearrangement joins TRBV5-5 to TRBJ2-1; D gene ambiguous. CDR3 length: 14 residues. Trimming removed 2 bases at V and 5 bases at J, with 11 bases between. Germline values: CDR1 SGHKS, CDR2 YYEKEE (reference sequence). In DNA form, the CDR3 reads TGTGCCAGCAGCTTCAGGCCAGCAAACAATGAGCAGTTCTTC. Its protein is CASSFRPANNEQFF.

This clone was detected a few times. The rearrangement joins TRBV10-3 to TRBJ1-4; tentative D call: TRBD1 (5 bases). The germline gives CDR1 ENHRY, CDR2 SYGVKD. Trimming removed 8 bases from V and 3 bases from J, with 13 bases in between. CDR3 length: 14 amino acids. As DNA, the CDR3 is TGTGCCATCTCTCAGGGAGGGGCTAATGAAAAACTGTTTTTT. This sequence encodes CAISQGGANEKLFF.

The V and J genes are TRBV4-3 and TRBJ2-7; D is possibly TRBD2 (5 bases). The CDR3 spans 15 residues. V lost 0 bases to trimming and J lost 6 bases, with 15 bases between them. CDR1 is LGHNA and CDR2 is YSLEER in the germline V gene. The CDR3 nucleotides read TGCGCCAGCAGCCAAGACAGGTCTAACGGGGTCGAGCAGTACTTC. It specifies CASSQDRSNGVEQYF.

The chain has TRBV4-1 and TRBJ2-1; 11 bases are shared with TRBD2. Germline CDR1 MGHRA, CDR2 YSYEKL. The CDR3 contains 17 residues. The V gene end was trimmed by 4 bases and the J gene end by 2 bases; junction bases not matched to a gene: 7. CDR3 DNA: TGCGCCAGCAGCCGCGAATTTAGCGGGGGGGCCTACAATGAGCAGTTCTTC. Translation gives CASSREFSGGAYNEQFF.

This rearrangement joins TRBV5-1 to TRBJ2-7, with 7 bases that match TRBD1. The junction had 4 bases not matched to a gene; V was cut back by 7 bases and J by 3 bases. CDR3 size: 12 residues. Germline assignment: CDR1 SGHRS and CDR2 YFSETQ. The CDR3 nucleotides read TGCGCCAGCGGCCGGGACAGCTACGAGCAGTACTTC. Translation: CASGRDSYEQYF.

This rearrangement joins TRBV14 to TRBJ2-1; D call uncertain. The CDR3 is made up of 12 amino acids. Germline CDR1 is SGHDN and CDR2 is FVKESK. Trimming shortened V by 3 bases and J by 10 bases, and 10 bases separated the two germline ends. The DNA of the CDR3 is TGTGCCAGCAGCCAGCCCCCTAGGGAGCAGTTCTTC. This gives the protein CASSQPPREQFF.

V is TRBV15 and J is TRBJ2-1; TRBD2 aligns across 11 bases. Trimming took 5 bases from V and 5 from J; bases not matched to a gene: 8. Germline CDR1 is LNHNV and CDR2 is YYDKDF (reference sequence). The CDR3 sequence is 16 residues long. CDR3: CATSEVAGGPDNEQFF. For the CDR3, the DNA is TGTGCCACCAGCGAGGTAGCGGGGGGGCCTGACAATGAGCAGTTCTTC.

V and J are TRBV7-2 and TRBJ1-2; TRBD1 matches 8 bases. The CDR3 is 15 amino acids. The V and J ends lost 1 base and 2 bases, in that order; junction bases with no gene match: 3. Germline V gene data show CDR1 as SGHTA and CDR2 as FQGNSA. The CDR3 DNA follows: TGTGCCAGCAGCTTAGAGTCAGGGGGCAACTATGGCTACACCTTC. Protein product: CASSLESGGNYGYTF.

The CDR3 bases are TGCGCCAGCAGCCAAGAACAGGGGAGGTATTCACCCCTCCACTTT. Protein sequence: CASSQEQGRYSPLHF. This chain uses TRBV4-1 with TRBJ1-6, with 7 bases lining up with TRBD1. V dropped 0 bases and J dropped 8; count of bases not matched to a gene: 4. Germline V gene sequence: CDR1 MGHRA, CDR2 YSYEKL. CDR3 length equals 15 residues.

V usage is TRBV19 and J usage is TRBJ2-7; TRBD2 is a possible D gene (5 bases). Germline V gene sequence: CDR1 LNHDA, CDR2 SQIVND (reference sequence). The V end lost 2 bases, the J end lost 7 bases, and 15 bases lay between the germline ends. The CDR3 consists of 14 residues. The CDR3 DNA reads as TGTGCCAGTAGTATATCCGGGCCTTCGGGGGAGCAGTACTTC. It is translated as CASSISGPSGEQYF.

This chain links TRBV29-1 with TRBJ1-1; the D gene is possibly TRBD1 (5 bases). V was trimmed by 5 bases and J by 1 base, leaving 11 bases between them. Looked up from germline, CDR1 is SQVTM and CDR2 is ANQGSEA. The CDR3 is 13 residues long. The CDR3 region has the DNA TGCAGCGTTCGAGGGACCTCGAACACTGAAGCTTTCTTT. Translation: CSVRGTSNTEAFF.

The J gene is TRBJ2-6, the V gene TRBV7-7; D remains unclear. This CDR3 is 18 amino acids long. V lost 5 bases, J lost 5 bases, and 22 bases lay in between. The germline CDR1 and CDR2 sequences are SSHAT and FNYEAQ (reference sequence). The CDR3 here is CASSIGASAQSRANVLTF. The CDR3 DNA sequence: TGTGCCAGCAGCATCGGTGCAAGTGCACAAAGTCGGGCCAACGTCCTGACTTTC.

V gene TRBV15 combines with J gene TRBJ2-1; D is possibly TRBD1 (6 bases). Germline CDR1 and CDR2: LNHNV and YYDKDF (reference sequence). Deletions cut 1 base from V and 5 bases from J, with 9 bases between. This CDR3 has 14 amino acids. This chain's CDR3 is CATSRGTANNEQFF. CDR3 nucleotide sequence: TGTGCCACCAGCAGAGGGACAGCAAACAATGAGCAGTTCTTC.

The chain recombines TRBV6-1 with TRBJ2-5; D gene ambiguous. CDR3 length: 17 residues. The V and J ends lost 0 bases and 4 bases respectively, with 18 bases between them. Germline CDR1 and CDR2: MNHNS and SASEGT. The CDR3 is CASSEAQGNYPTETQYF. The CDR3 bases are TGTGCCAGCAGTGAAGCGCAAGGAAACTACCCCACAGAGACCCAGTACTTC.

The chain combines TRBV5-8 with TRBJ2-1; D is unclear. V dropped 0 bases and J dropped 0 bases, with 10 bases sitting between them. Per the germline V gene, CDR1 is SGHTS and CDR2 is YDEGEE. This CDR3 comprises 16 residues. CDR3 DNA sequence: TGTGCCAGCAGCTTGGCGTTAGCCGGCTCCTACAATGAGCAGTTCTTC. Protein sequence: CASSLALAGSYNEQFF.

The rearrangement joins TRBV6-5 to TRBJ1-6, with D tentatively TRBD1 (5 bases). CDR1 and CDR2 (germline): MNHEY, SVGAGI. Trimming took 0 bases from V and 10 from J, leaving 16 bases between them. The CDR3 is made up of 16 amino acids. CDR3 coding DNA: TGTGCCAGCAGTTACTCGGGGCCCCAACCGGGGTCACCCCTCCACTTT. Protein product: CASSYSGPQPGSPLHF.

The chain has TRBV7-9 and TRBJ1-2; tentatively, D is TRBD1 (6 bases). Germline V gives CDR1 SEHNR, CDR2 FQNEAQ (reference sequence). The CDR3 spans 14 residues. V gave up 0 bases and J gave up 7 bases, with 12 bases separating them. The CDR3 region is CASSLAGRGGGYTF. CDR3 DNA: TGTGCCAGCAGCTTAGCGGGCAGGGGTGGTGGCTACACCTTC.

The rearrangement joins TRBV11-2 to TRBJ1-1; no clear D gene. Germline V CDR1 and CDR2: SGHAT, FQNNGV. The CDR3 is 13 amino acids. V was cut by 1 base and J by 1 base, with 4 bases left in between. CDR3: CASSLAGNTEAFF. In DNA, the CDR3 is TGTGCCAGCAGCTTAGCGGGGAACACTGAAGCTTTCTTT.

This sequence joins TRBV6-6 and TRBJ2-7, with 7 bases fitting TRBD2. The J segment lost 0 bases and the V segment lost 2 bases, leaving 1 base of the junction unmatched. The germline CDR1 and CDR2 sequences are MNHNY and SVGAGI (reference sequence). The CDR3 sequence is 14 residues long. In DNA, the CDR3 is TGTGCCAGCAGTTACGCGGGAGCCTCCTACGAGCAGTACTTC. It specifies CASSYAGASYEQYF.

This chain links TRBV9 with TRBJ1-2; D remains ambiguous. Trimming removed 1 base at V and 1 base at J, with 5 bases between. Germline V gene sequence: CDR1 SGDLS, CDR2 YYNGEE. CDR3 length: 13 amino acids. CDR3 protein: CASSVYSNYGYTF. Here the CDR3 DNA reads TGTGCCAGCAGCGTATACAGTAACTATGGCTACACCTTC.